Listed here is a single T cell receptor (beta chain). The junction differs from germline at one of its ends, possibly a read error. The CDR3 runs to 13 residues. From germline, CDR1 is MNHEY and CDR2 SVGAGI. The sample comes from a study of blood T cell repertoires in COVID-19. Those enrolled, adults aged roughly 18 to 90 years, came from about two dozen US areas. Cohort allocation depended upon clinical history that participants reported. Exposed enrollees had met someone with a PCR-confirmed or clinician-diagnosed COVID-19 case at some point within the 2 weeks before study entry. Repertoires were generated with immunoSEQ multiplex PCR, while TCRdb's copy carries only in-frame clones and drops some. Among some 270,000 clones, about 85% were seen once, and the ten largest hold approximately 6.6%.

Source material: PBMCs or T cells enriched from blood (not recorded which). The source of this sequence is a woman aged 45-60 years who had been exposed to COVID-19. This chain links TRBV6-5 with TRBJ1-2; D unclear. Written as DNA, the CDR3 is TGTGCCAGCAGTGACTCATTAACTTATGGCTACACCTTC. It specifies CASSDSLTYGYTF.